This T cell receptor beta chain was sequenced during a study of blood T cells in healthy people across ages. Study findings and constraints: Researchers report that TCR beta diversity correlated strongly with naive T cell percentage.

The germline V gene has CDR1 MNHNY and CDR2 SVGAGI (reference sequence). The J segment lost 0 bases and the V segment lost 6 bases, leaving 10 bases of the junction unmatched. The CDR3 is 16 residues long. The authors ran a second PCR of 7 to 11 cycles using a sample-barcoded 5' primer and a J-beta primer mix. The authors tagged each cDNA molecule using a template-switch adaptor with 12 random nucleotides. Sequencing of every sample gave 2.5 million or more CDR3-containing paired-end reads. TCRdb re-analysed the 5' RACE reads in MiXCR, keeping a single row per CDR3 protein. The table lists about 1,800,000 distinct CDR3 sequences, about 28% of them singletons, with roughly 8.2% in the top ten. This clonotype was found many times. Its antigen is currently unknown.

This TCR came from a woman younger than 45 in good health. Input material: blood. The chain is built from TRBV6-6 and TRBJ2-7; the match to TRBD1 covers 8 bases. DNA of the CDR3: TGTGCCAGCAGCAAGTCCACAGGGGGTAGCTCCTACGAGCAGTACTTC. Translation gives CASSKSTGGSSYEQYF.